These T cell receptor beta chains were read from a single sample in a study of OX40 agonist ivuxolimab in advanced cancers. Method: immunoSEQ multiplex PCR; TCRdb's copy keeps in-frame clones and lacks some. The table shows 55,000 to 80,000 clones, with approximately 81% occurring only once. The sequencing used CD4+ or CD8+ T cells sorted from blood, collected in a trial of the OX40 agonist ivuxolimab. These receptor sequences come from an adult with an advanced solid tumor such as melanoma, head and neck, liver or kidney cancer. The CDR3 runs from the conserved cysteine through the conserved F or W. A D gene is named only where the DNA matches it firmly. Clone size is stated in some rows and not others, as once, few, many or a class when expanded.

j_call	v_call	clone_size	d_call	cdr3_aa	cdr3_nt
TRBJ1-5	TRBV7-2	-	TRBD1	CASSFMTGPSQPQHF	TGTGCCAGCAGCTTTATGACAGGGCCCTCTCAGCCCCAGCATTTT
TRBJ2-3	TRBV25-1	-	-	CASSEYLEGARDTQYF	TGTGCCAGCAGTGAATATTTGGAGGGGGCTAGGGATACGCAGTATTTT
TRBJ2-5	TRBV6-1	once	-	CASSERGAQETQYF	TGTGCCAGCAGTGAAAGGGGGGCTCAAGAGACCCAGTACTTC
TRBJ2-7	TRBV30	-	-	CAWSGQGGEQYF	TGTGCCTGGAGCGGGCAGGGCGGCGAGCAGTACTTC
TRBJ2-7	TRBV5-5	-	-	CASSLWGGTYEQYF	TGTGCCAGCAGCTTATGGGGGGGCACCTACGAGCAGTACTTC
TRBJ2-1	TRBV7-3	-	-	CASSSSRDQEQFF	TGTGCCAGCAGCTCCTCGAGGGATCAGGAACAGTTCTTC
TRBJ2-1	TRBV10-3	-	TRBD2	CAISASGGTREQFF	TGTGCCATCAGTGCTTCGGGAGGGACGCGTGAGCAGTTCTTC
TRBJ2-3	TRBV7-9	-	-	CASSHQRDTQYF	TGTGCCAGCAGCCATCAGCGCGATACGCAGTATTTT
TRBJ1-5	TRBV19	-	TRBD1	CASSLLEGTGGQPQHF	TGTGCCAGTAGTCTTCTAGAGGGGACAGGCGGTCAGCCCCAGCATTTT
TRBJ1-2	TRBV7-8	few	TRBD1	CASSSDRVGYTF	TGTGCCAGCAGCTCAGACAGGGTTGGCTACACCTTC
TRBJ1-3	TRBV6-6	-	TRBD1	CASSSTGASGNTIYF	TGTGCCAGCAGTTCTACAGGGGCGTCTGGAAACACCATATATTTT
TRBJ2-1	TRBV5-1	-	-	CASSFGPHNEQFF	TGCGCCAGCAGTTTTGGACCCCACAATGAGCAGTTCTTC
TRBJ2-2	TRBV7-3	-	-	CASSLTRDRSNTGELFF	TGTGCCAGCAGCTTAACCCGTGACAGGTCGAACACCGGGGAGCTGTTTTTT
TRBJ2-2	TRBV5-8	-	TRBD2	CASSLAGGPGELFF	TGTGCCAGCAGCTTAGCGGGGGGCCCCGGGGAGCTGTTTTTT
TRBJ2-5	TRBV18	-	TRBD1	CASSLGQQETQYF	TGTGCCAGCTCACTGGGACAGCAAGAGACCCAGTACTTC
TRBJ1-2	TRBV2	-	-	CASSEPGGGYTF	TGTGCCAGCAGTGAGCCGGGGGGCGGATACACCTTC
TRBJ2-2	TRBV2	-	-	CASRTELTGELFF	TGTGCCAGCAGGACGGAGCTTACCGGGGAGCTGTTTTTT
TRBJ2-1	TRBV7-3	few	-	CASSPTTTLNNEQFF	TGTGCCAGCAGCCCAACAACAACCCTTAACAATGAGCAGTTCTTC
TRBJ2-6	TRBV6-1	-	-	CASSEGSASGANVPTF	TGTGCCAGCAGTGAAGGGTCTGCCTCTGGGGCCAACGTCCCGACTTTC
TRBJ2-5	TRBV5-1	-	-	CASSFLMGGTQYF	TGCGCCAGCAGCTTTCTGATGGGTGGGACCCAGTACTTC
TRBJ2-7	TRBV7-3	-	-	CASSLGTGLSYEQYF	TGTGCCAGCAGCTTAGGAACAGGGTTGAGCTACGAGCAGTACTTC
TRBJ1-2	TRBV5-8	-	TRBD1	CASSLGQGDGYTF	TGTGCCAGCAGCTTGGGGCAGGGGGATGGCTACACCTTC
TRBJ1-5	TRBV5-5	-	-	CASSAWGANQPQHF	TGTGCCAGCAGCGCCTGGGGGGCCAATCAGCCCCAGCATTTT
TRBJ2-7	TRBV11-2	-	TRBD2	CASSLGLAGSYEQYF	TGTGCCAGCAGCTTAGGGCTAGCGGGATCCTACGAGCAGTACTTC
TRBJ2-7	TRBV4-2	-	TRBD1	CASSPLRDRSYEQYF	TGTGCCAGCAGCCCGCTCCGGGACAGATCCTACGAGCAGTACTTC
TRBJ2-3	TRBV7-3	-	-	CASSLDFGTQYF	TGTGCCAGCAGCTTAGACTTTGGTACGCAGTATTTT
TRBJ1-2	TRBV19	-	-	CASSPGLNNYGYTF	TGTGCCAGTTCGCCGGGACTTAATAACTATGGCTACACCTTC
TRBJ1-2	TRBV30	-	TRBD1	CAWISRGQDGYTF	TGTGCCTGGATCTCAAGGGGGCAAGATGGCTACACCTTC
TRBJ1-5	TRBV12-2	-	-	CASRLGLPGRGWQPQHF	TGTGCAAGTCGCTTAGGGCTACCTGGCAGGGGGTGGCAGCCCCAGCATTTT
TRBJ2-7	TRBV7-8	-	-	CASSLGYWQGSYEQYF	TGTGCCAGCAGCTTAGGGTATTGGCAGGGCTCCTACGAGCAGTACTTC
TRBJ2-7	TRBV6-1	-	-	CASIVDRSYEQYF	TGTGCCAGCATCGTAGACAGGTCCTACGAGCAGTACTTC
TRBJ2-1	TRBV18	once	-	CASSGQGTKDNEQFF	TGTGCCAGCTCAGGTCAAGGTACTAAGGACAATGAGCAGTTCTTC
TRBJ2-7	TRBV2	once	-	CASRTEVHEQYF	TGTGCCAGCAGAACAGAAGTTCACGAGCAGTACTTC
TRBJ2-7	TRBV29-1	-	-	CSVADQPYEQYF	TGCAGCGTTGCCGACCAACCCTACGAGCAGTACTTC